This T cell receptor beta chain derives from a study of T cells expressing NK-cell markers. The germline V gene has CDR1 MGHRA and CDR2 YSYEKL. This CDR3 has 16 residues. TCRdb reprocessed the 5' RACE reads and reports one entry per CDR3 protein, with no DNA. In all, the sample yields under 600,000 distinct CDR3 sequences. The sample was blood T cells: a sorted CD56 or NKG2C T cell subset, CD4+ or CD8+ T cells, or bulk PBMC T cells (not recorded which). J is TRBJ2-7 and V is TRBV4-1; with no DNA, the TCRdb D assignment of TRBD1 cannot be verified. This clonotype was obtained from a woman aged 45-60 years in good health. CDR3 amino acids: CASSQGAGAGAYEQYF.